These T cell receptor beta chains were read from a single sample in a study of cytotoxic CD8 clonotypes in ibrutinib-treated CLL. Profiling relied on immunoSEQ multiplex PCR, and the TCRdb table lists in-frame clones only, not all of them. The sample contains roughly 190,000 clones, roughly 72% of which appear only once. The material was PBMCs, obtained after 24 months of ibrutinib treatment. The origin of the receptors is a human donor with chronic lymphocytic leukemia. Both conserved end residues are part of each CDR3.

CDR3 length,J gene,V gene,CDR3 protein
15,TRBJ2-3,TRBV6-5,CASSYSLASTDTQYF
18,TRBJ1-1,TRBV30,CAWSIWMSGQRKNTEAFF
14,TRBJ2-7,TRBV29-1,CSVVLLAGPPQQYF
15,TRBJ2-1,TRBV7-9,CASSFSGRQSYEQFF
16,TRBJ2-7,TRBV28,CASSSATTFSNYEQYF
13,TRBJ2-7,TRBV4-1,CASSQAPAYEQYF
16,TRBJ2-2,TRBV25-1,CASSDTGTTIPGELFF
17,TRBJ1-1,TRBV4-2,CASSQGQGAGANTEAFF
15,TRBJ2-1,TRBV4-3,CASSQGLAGGNEQFF
13,TRBJ1-1,TRBV6-6,CASSRGFNTEAFF
15,TRBJ2-1,TRBV7-7,CASSSGTSGTNEQFF
13,TRBJ2-1,TRBV9,CASSVGLANEQFF
16,TRBJ2-3,TRBV5-1,CASSYRVYSSTDTQYF
13,TRBJ1-4,TRBV15,CATSRDSSEKLFF
13,TRBJ2-7,TRBV7-8,CASSLALGTEQYF
15,TRBJ2-7,TRBV4-1,CASSQEGLARDEQYF
14,TRBJ1-2,TRBV7-9,CASSLGHNNYGYTF
14,TRBJ2-6,TRBV30,CAWSVWGGANVLTF
12,TRBJ2-2,TRBV30,CAWDRDTGELFF
14,TRBJ2-7,TRBV7-9,CASSLEGSSYEQYF
16,TRBJ2-1,TRBV15,CATSRVGLAGFNEQFF
15,TRBJ1-1,TRBV9,CASSVYETLNTEAFF
15,TRBJ1-2,TRBV19,CASRSDTDRVHGYTF
16,TRBJ2-3,TRBV5-4,CASSLAAGKGTDTQYF
14,TRBJ2-7,TRBV2,CASSDRTSGYEQYF
16,TRBJ2-4,TRBV27,CASSLQGGLAKNIQYF
11,TRBJ2-3,TRBV6-1,CASSEAGTQYF
15,TRBJ2-5,TRBV5-1,CASSLGQGFVETQYF
13,TRBJ2-7,TRBV30,CAQSQGPSGEQYF
16,TRBJ2-7,TRBV29-1,CSVKVTRQGSPYEQYF
12,TRBJ2-3,TRBV30,CAWSVRSDTQYF
12,TRBJ1-2,TRBV29-1,CSVVSGNYGYTF
11,TRBJ1-1,TRBV2,CASSAAFEAFF
16,TRBJ2-7,TRBV14,CASSRVPGLNSYEQYF
13,TRBJ2-7,TRBV7-2,CASSSGQSYEQYF
13,TRBJ2-7,TRBV27,CASSLRGDGEQYF
13,TRBJ2-5,TRBV7-6,CASSLTGGETQYF
12,TRBJ1-1,TRBV30,CALDRGSTEAFF
14,TRBJ1-2,TRBV14,CASSQKPGNYGYTF
12,TRBJ2-5,TRBV7-3,CASSRIGETQYF
14,TRBJ2-3,TRBV5-4,CASSLPEIRDTQYF
12,TRBJ2-1,TRBV9,CASSVDGREQFF
14,TRBJ2-7,TRBV5-3,CASSWAMTGSEQYF
17,TRBJ2-1,TRBV27,CASSLLGLAGGLNEQFF
14,TRBJ2-7,TRBV28,CASIPLDRSYEQYF
14,TRBJ2-3,TRBV5-1,CASRGGQLTDTQYF
13,TRBJ2-7,TRBV5-6,CASTKIGPYEQYF
14,TRBJ1-1,TRBV5-1,CASSLVGGGTEAFF
15,TRBJ1-1,TRBV4-2,CASSQDFADRGTTFF
16,TRBJ2-2,TRBV25-1,CASSGRASGDTGELFF
13,TRBJ1-1,TRBV6-5,CASSSSVNTEAFF
19,TRBJ2-3,TRBV2,CASSAMPGQGISSTDTQYF
16,TRBJ1-1,TRBV7-9,CASSLTPVRGYTEAFF
13,TRBJ2-3,TRBV7-9,CASSSRGSDTQYF
10,TRBJ2-1,TRBV20-1,CSAAHVGQFF
14,TRBJ2-3,TRBV9,CASTPSGSTDTQYF
16,TRBJ2-2,TRBV7-9,CASSPWTVTDTGELFF